This T cell receptor beta chain was recorded in a study of OX40 agonist ivuxolimab in advanced cancers. This CDR3 comprises 13 residues. The germline gives CDR1 GTSNPN, CDR2 SVGIG (reference sequence). The V end lost 0 bases, the J end lost 8 bases, and 14 bases lay between the germline ends. Sequencing used immunoSEQ multiplex PCR; TCRdb keeps in-frame clones, though not all of them. Of about 16,000 clones detected, approximately 86% appear once; the ten largest clones hold 0.65% to 0.7%. The source is an adult with an advanced solid tumor such as melanoma, head and neck, liver or kidney cancer. V gene TRBV30 combines with J gene TRBJ2-7; weak D call: TRBD1 (5 bases). The source material was CD4+ or CD8+ T cells sorted from blood, sampled in a trial of the OX40 agonist ivuxolimab. CDR3 protein: CAWSVGRTLQQYF. In nucleotides, the CDR3 is TGTGCCTGGAGTGTAGGTAGGACATTACAGCAGTACTTC.